This T cell receptor (beta chain) was identified during a study of blood T cell repertoires in COVID-19. The wider study: Both acute and convalescent COVID-19 samples were obtained from the United States, Italy and Spain.

The method was immunoSEQ multiplex PCR; TCRdb's version includes in-frame clones alone and lacks a portion of them. The sample holds approximately 290,000 clones, roughly 90% seen once. This CDR3 spans 16 amino acids. V was clipped by 1 base and J by 2 bases, with 11 bases between them. Germline loops: CDR1 SGHVS, CDR2 FNYEAQ. Input material: peripheral blood. The gene calls are TRBV7-6 and TRBJ2-2, with D perhaps TRBD1 (6 bases). The origin of this receptor is a woman in her fifties or sixties with acute or convalescent COVID-19. CDR3 protein: CASSLDPGQNTGELFF. CDR3 DNA sequence: TGTGCCAGCAGCTTAGACCCGGGACAAAACACCGGGGAGCTGTTTTTT.